These T cell receptor beta chains were read from a single sample in a study of T cell responses to AZD1222 COVID-19 vaccine. Profiled with immunoSEQ multiplex PCR; TCRdb holds only in-frame clones, not every one. This table holds around 270,000 clones, 94% found once. The sample consisted of peripheral blood, taken 28 days after the second AZD1222 dose. The receptors shown here come from an adult who received the AZD1222 COVID-19 vaccine. The CDR3 runs from the conserved cysteine through the conserved F or W. Each record gives: D gene, J gene, V gene, CDR3 DNA, CDR3 protein. A D gene is named only where the DNA matches it firmly.

D gene: -
J gene: TRBJ2-6
V gene: TRBV9
CDR3 DNA: TGTGCCAGCAGCGCCCGGGACACCCGCTCTGGGGCCAACGTCCTGACTTTC
CDR3 protein: CASSARDTRSGANVLTF

D gene: -
J gene: TRBJ2-1
V gene: TRBV6-5
CDR3 DNA: TGTGCCAGCAGCTCAGGGGTTGAGCAGTTCTTC
CDR3 protein: CASSSGVEQFF

D gene: TRBD1
J gene: TRBJ2-5
V gene: TRBV19
CDR3 DNA: TGTGCCAGTAGTGCGACAGGGGAGGAGACCCAGTACTTC
CDR3 protein: CASSATGEETQYF

D gene: -
J gene: TRBJ2-7
V gene: TRBV4-1
CDR3 DNA: TGCGCCAGCAGCGACAGGGAGGACTACGAGCAGTACTTC
CDR3 protein: CASSDREDYEQYF

D gene: -
J gene: TRBJ2-1
V gene: TRBV5-1
CDR3 DNA: TGCGCCAGCAGCTTACAGGTTAGCTCCTACAATGAGCAGTTCTTC
CDR3 protein: CASSLQVSSYNEQFF

D gene: -
J gene: TRBJ1-2
V gene: TRBV9
CDR3 DNA: TGTGCCAGCAGAGACGGACCCGAGGCCAACTATGGCTACACCTTC
CDR3 protein: CASRDGPEANYGYTF

D gene: -
J gene: TRBJ2-7
V gene: TRBV2
CDR3 DNA: TGTGCCAGCAGTGAAAGGGCCCCGCTATCGTTTTTC
CDR3 protein: CASSERAPLSFF

D gene: -
J gene: TRBJ1-5
V gene: TRBV10-3
CDR3 DNA: TGTGCCATCAAGGACCAGGCCAATCAGCCCCAGCATTTT
CDR3 protein: CAIKDQANQPQHF

D gene: -
J gene: TRBJ2-1
V gene: TRBV5-4
CDR3 DNA: TGTGCCAGCAGCTTGACCCTTGGACTAAGCCTCAATGAGCAGTTCTTC
CDR3 protein: CASSLTLGLSLNEQFF

D gene: TRBD1
J gene: TRBJ1-2
V gene: TRBV13
CDR3 DNA: TGTGCCAGCAGCGCCCGGGACAGGGTCGGCTACACCTTC
CDR3 protein: CASSARDRVGYTF

D gene: -
J gene: TRBJ1-2
V gene: TRBV13
CDR3 DNA: TGTGCCAGCAGCTCGGGTAGGGGAGGTGGCTACACCTTC
CDR3 protein: CASSSGRGGGYTF

D gene: -
J gene: TRBJ2-7
V gene: TRBV7-2
CDR3 DNA: TGTGCCAGCAGCTTAGGTCCCGATAGGGAGCAGTACTTC
CDR3 protein: CASSLGPDREQYF

D gene: -
J gene: TRBJ1-5
V gene: TRBV4-1
CDR3 DNA: TGCGCCAGCAGCCAGGACTTCAATCAGCCCCAGCATTTT
CDR3 protein: CASSQDFNQPQHF